This entry concerns a single T cell receptor beta chain. Regions amplified from RNA transcripts were the TCR beta CDR3 regions. The primer set for the first-round RT-PCR of the TCR CDR3 was HTBI. MiXCR, run by TCRdb on the multiplex PCR reads, gives a single entry per CDR3 protein. This sample has over 250,000 distinct CDR3 sequences, with 22% found just once. These data originate in a study of T cells in Graves' hyperthyroidism and ophthalmopathy. Germline V gives CDR1 SGHAT, CDR2 FQNNGV. V gave up 2 bases and J gave up 7 bases, with 18 bases separating them. CDR3 length: 15 amino acids. Sequencing used blood. The receptor comes from a young man with Graves' ophthalmopathy. The chain carries TRBV11-2 and TRBJ2-7; perhaps TRBD2 as D (5 bases). In DNA form, the CDR3 reads TGTGCCAGCAGCTTATCGAGGACCCTCGGGGTAGAGCAGTACTTC. Its protein is CASSLSRTLGVEQYF.